Sequencing of this TCR beta chain was carried out in a study of Ad26.COV2.S vaccination and SARS-CoV-2 variants. Points from the study as a whole: Similar non-spike TCR breadth was seen in vaccine and placebo recipients.

This clone was found once. The antigen remains undetermined. Measured with immunoSEQ multiplex PCR; TCRdb has only the in-frame clones, and not every one. There are under 150,000 clones in the sample; 75% to 90% occur only once, and 5% lies in the top ten. CDR3 length: 14 amino acids. V shed 0 bases and J 10 bases; nucleotides not matched to a gene: 4. From germline, CDR1 is SQVTM and CDR2 ANQGSEA. The rearrangement uses TRBV29-1 and TRBJ1-6; 9 bases map to TRBD1. This TCR came from a human donor who had recovered from COVID-19. This specimen was peripheral blood, taken after recovery from COVID-19. CDR3: CSVEEDRGGSPLHF. Written as DNA, the CDR3 is TGCAGCGTTGAAGAGGACAGGGGTGGCTCACCCCTCCACTTT.